This is a list of T cell receptor beta chains from one sample in a study of blood T cell repertoires in COVID-19. The method was immunoSEQ multiplex PCR; TCRdb's version includes in-frame clones alone and lacks a portion of them. The sample carries more than 85,000 clones, about 84% recorded once. The specimen sequenced was peripheral blood. The receptors were sampled from a human donor in a cohort sampled during active COVID-19. Each CDR3 is given with its conserved first and last residue. A D gene is named only where the DNA matches it firmly. Where a row states a size, it is once, few, many or the class of an expanded clone; other rows omit it.

size: -; D: TRBD2; V: TRBV7-9; J: TRBJ2-7; DNA: TGTGCCAGCAGTTATAGCGGGGGGGCCGACGAGCAGTACTTC; CDR3: CASSYSGGADEQYF
size: -; D: -; V: TRBV5-1; J: TRBJ2-5; DNA: TGCGCCAGCAGCTGGGACTTACAGGGGTGGGAGACCCAGTACTTC; CDR3: CASSWDLQGWETQYF
size: -; D: -; V: TRBV2; J: TRBJ2-7; DNA: TGTGCCAGCAGTGAAGCGCGAGGGTTTGGGGTCGAGCAGTACTTC; CDR3: CASSEARGFGVEQYF
size: -; D: TRBD2; V: TRBV5-1; J: TRBJ2-7; DNA: TGCGCCAGCAGCTTGATCAGCGGGAGTTACGAGCAGTACTTC; CDR3: CASSLISGSYEQYF
size: -; D: -; V: TRBV10-2; J: TRBJ1-1; DNA: TGCGCCAGCAGATTGACATTGAACACTGAAGCTTTCTTT; CDR3: CASRLTLNTEAFF
size: -; D: -; V: TRBV9; J: TRBJ2-2; DNA: TGTGCCAGCAGCGTGCTTAGCGGAAACACCGGGGAGCTGTTTTTT; CDR3: CASSVLSGNTGELFF
size: -; D: TRBD1; V: TRBV7-2; J: TRBJ2-1; DNA: TGTGCCAGCAGCTTAGTAAGACAGGGTGAGCAGTTCTTC; CDR3: CASSLVRQGEQFF
size: -; D: -; V: TRBV11-1; J: TRBJ1-4; DNA: TGTGCCAGCAGCTTCTTACCGACAGGTTCTAATGAAAAACTGTTTTTT; CDR3: CASSFLPTGSNEKLFF
size: -; D: -; V: TRBV5-1; J: TRBJ2-7; DNA: TGCGCCAGCGGAATCGACACTGCCTACGAGCAGTACTTC; CDR3: CASGIDTAYEQYF
size: -; D: TRBD1; V: TRBV6-4; J: TRBJ2-2; DNA: TGTGCCAGCAGTCAATCGACAGGGAGCACCGGGGAGCTGTTTTTT; CDR3: CASSQSTGSTGELFF
size: -; D: TRBD1; V: TRBV28; J: TRBJ1-2; DNA: TGTGCCAGCAAGGGACAGGGAATGAACTATGGCTACACCTTC; CDR3: CASKGQGMNYGYTF
size: -; D: TRBD1; V: TRBV6-5; J: TRBJ1-3; DNA: TGTGCCAGCAGTCAGGCAGGGGGCAGAAACACCATATATTTT; CDR3: CASSQAGGRNTIYF
size: -; D: -; V: TRBV29-1; J: TRBJ2-7; DNA: TGCAGCGTTACCATGACAGGCGGGTACGAGCAGTACTTC; CDR3: CSVTMTGGYEQYF
size: -; D: -; V: TRBV20-1; J: TRBJ2-3; DNA: TGCAGTGCTAGACTTTCAGATACGCAGTATTTT; CDR3: CSARLSDTQYF
size: once; D: -; V: TRBV11-3; J: TRBJ2-3; DNA: TGTGCCAGCAGCTTAGACTCTTTCGATACGCAGTATTTT; CDR3: CASSLDSFDTQYF
size: -; D: -; V: TRBV6-5; J: TRBJ1-5; DNA: TGTGCCAGCAGTTACTCCCTCTTTCAGCCCCAGCATTTT; CDR3: CASSYSLFQPQHF
size: -; D: TRBD2; V: TRBV7-2; J: TRBJ2-1; DNA: TGTGCCAGCAGCCTGATTGGCGGGGGTGAGCAGTTCTTC; CDR3: CASSLIGGGEQFF
size: once; D: TRBD1; V: TRBV11-2; J: TRBJ1-5; DNA: TGTGCCAGCAGTCCGGGACAGGTGTTGGGCTATAGCAATCAGCCCCAGCATTTT; CDR3: CASSPGQVLGYSNQPQHF
size: -; D: TRBD1; V: TRBV6-1; J: TRBJ1-1; DNA: TGTGCCAGCAGTGAGAGGACAGGGGTCCTCGGGACTGAAGCTTTCTTT; CDR3: CASSERTGVLGTEAFF
size: -; D: TRBD1; V: TRBV27; J: TRBJ1-1; DNA: TGTGCCAGCAGTCTCCAGACAGGGGGCCCCATGAACACTGAAGCTTTCTTT; CDR3: CASSLQTGGPMNTEAFF
size: -; D: TRBD1; V: TRBV5-8; J: TRBJ1-2; DNA: TGTGCCAGCAGACAACAGGGGGAGGGTGGCTACACCTTC; CDR3: CASRQQGEGGYTF
size: few; D: -; V: TRBV5-4; J: TRBJ2-7; DNA: TGTGCCAGCAGCTTGCCAGTGGCCCCCTACGAGCAGTACTTC; CDR3: CASSLPVAPYEQYF
size: -; D: -; V: TRBV3-1/TRBV3-2; J: TRBJ2-7; DNA: TGTGCCAGCAGCCGAGATTTTGTCGGGAGTTCCTACGAGCAGTACTTC; CDR3: CASSRDFVGSSYEQYF
size: -; D: TRBD2; V: TRBV29-1; J: TRBJ2-2; DNA: TGCAGCGTTGAGGGGACTAGCCGCACCGGGGAGCTGTTTTTT; CDR3: CSVEGTSRTGELFF
size: -; D: -; V: TRBV3-1/TRBV3-2; J: TRBJ2-2; DNA: TGTGCCAGCAGCCGAGGCACCGGGGAGCTGTTTTTT; CDR3: CASSRGTGELFF
size: -; D: -; V: TRBV7-9; J: TRBJ2-5; DNA: TGTGCCAGCGCAGGGCAGACTGGCGAGACCCAGTACTTC; CDR3: CASAGQTGETQYF
size: -; D: -; V: TRBV9; J: TRBJ1-6; DNA: TGTGCCAGCAGCGTAGCTTTAACAGGAAATTCACCCCTCCACTTT; CDR3: CASSVALTGNSPLHF
size: -; D: -; V: TRBV6-6; J: TRBJ1-1; DNA: TGTGCCAGCAGTTACCCGGGATTGAACACTGAAGCTTTCTTT; CDR3: CASSYPGLNTEAFF
size: -; D: -; V: TRBV7-8; J: TRBJ1-2; DNA: TGTGCCAGCAGCCGACTCTCGAACTATGGCTACACCTTC; CDR3: CASSRLSNYGYTF
size: -; D: TRBD1; V: TRBV5-6; J: TRBJ1-6; DNA: TGTGCCAGCAGCTTGGCCCCGACAGGGATTGTGTCACCCCTCCACTTT; CDR3: CASSLAPTGIVSPLHF
size: -; D: -; V: TRBV7-9; J: TRBJ1-4; DNA: TGTGCCAGCAGCCCCGGCCAGGCGGGCGAAAAACTGTTTTTT; CDR3: CASSPGQAGEKLFF
size: -; D: TRBD2; V: TRBV24-1; J: TRBJ2-1; DNA: TGTGCCACCAGTGATCCTCTAGCGGGACGGAATGAGCAGTTCTTC; CDR3: CATSDPLAGRNEQFF
size: -; D: TRBD2; V: TRBV4-2; J: TRBJ2-7; DNA: TGTGCCAGCAGCGTCCGGACTAGCGGGAGGGTGTCCTACGAGCAGTACTTC; CDR3: CASSVRTSGRVSYEQYF
size: -; D: TRBD2; V: TRBV7-3; J: TRBJ2-3; DNA: TGTGCCAGCAGCTCGGGACTAGCGGCAGATACGCAGTATTTT; CDR3: CASSSGLAADTQYF
size: -; D: -; V: TRBV19; J: TRBJ1-6; DNA: TGTGCCAGTGGAGGCGCATACTATAATTCACCCCTCCACTTT; CDR3: CASGGAYYNSPLHF
size: -; D: TRBD1; V: TRBV14; J: TRBJ2-3; DNA: TGTGCCAGCAGCCCGCTGGGGACAGGGGAAGATACGCAGTATTTT; CDR3: CASSPLGTGEDTQYF
size: -; D: TRBD1; V: TRBV7-2; J: TRBJ2-5; DNA: TGTGCCAGCAGCCTGGGACAGGTTTGGGGAGAGACCCAGTACTTC; CDR3: CASSLGQVWGETQYF
size: -; D: -; V: TRBV19; J: TRBJ1-4; DNA: TGTGCCAGTAGTATGGGTGACAGGCTGGATGGCGAAAAACTGTTTTTT; CDR3: CASSMGDRLDGEKLFF
size: -; D: TRBD1; V: TRBV4-1; J: TRBJ2-7; DNA: TGCGCCAGCAGCCAAGGGGGACAGTTAGTCCACGAGCAGTACTTC; CDR3: CASSQGGQLVHEQYF
size: once; D: TRBD1; V: TRBV5-6; J: TRBJ2-3; DNA: TGTGCCAGCAGCTTGGAACAGGGGGATACGCAGTATTTT; CDR3: CASSLEQGDTQYF
size: -; D: -; V: TRBV18; J: TRBJ2-3; DNA: TGTGCCAGCTCACCATCCAGGGGTACAGATACGCAGTATTTT; CDR3: CASSPSRGTDTQYF
size: -; D: -; V: TRBV2; J: TRBJ1-4; DNA: TGTGCCAGCCGACAGGTACAACAGAATGAAAAACTGTTTTTT; CDR3: CASRQVQQNEKLFF
size: -; D: TRBD1; V: TRBV28; J: TRBJ2-7; DNA: TGTGCCAGCAGTGCACAGGGGCTTGTCGACGAGCAGTACTTC; CDR3: CASSAQGLVDEQYF
size: once; D: -; V: TRBV12-3/TRBV12-4; J: TRBJ1-2; DNA: TGTGCCAGCAGTTTTAGCAGGGTCTATGGCTACACCTTC; CDR3: CASSFSRVYGYTF
size: -; D: TRBD2; V: TRBV5-1; J: TRBJ2-3; DNA: TGCGCCAGCTTGCTAGCGGGGGACCCCACAGATACGCAGTATTTT; CDR3: CASLLAGDPTDTQYF
size: -; D: -; V: TRBV9; J: TRBJ2-1; DNA: TGTGCCAGCAGCGTCTGGGAGGGGGTGTACAATGAGCAGTTCTTC; CDR3: CASSVWEGVYNEQFF
size: -; D: TRBD2; V: TRBV11-3; J: TRBJ2-3; DNA: TGTGCCAGCAGCTTGAGTAGCGGGGGGCACACAGATACGCAGTATTTT; CDR3: CASSLSSGGHTDTQYF
size: -; D: TRBD1; V: TRBV11-2; J: TRBJ1-1; DNA: TGTGCCAGCAGCTTAGTCCGGACAGGGGGCATCATGAACACTGAAGCTTTCTTT; CDR3: CASSLVRTGGIMNTEAFF
size: -; D: TRBD1; V: TRBV11-2; J: TRBJ2-5; DNA: TGTGCCAGCAGCACAAGTGACAGGGGGCAAGAGACCCAGTACTTC; CDR3: CASSTSDRGQETQYF
size: -; D: -; V: TRBV19; J: TRBJ1-5; DNA: TGTGCCAGTAACAGGGGCAATCAGCCCCAGCATTTT; CDR3: CASNRGNQPQHF
size: -; D: TRBD1; V: TRBV27; J: TRBJ2-3; DNA: TGTGCCAGCAGTTTATACAGGGGGAGCACAGATACGCAGTATTTT; CDR3: CASSLYRGSTDTQYF
size: -; D: TRBD1; V: TRBV25-1; J: TRBJ1-1; DNA: TGTGCCAGCAGTGAGCAGGGGGCAAGGATCACTGAAGCTTTCTTT; CDR3: CASSEQGARITEAFF
size: once; D: TRBD2; V: TRBV18; J: TRBJ2-2; DNA: TGTGCCAGCTCACCATATCAAGCGGGAGACCCCATCGGGGAGCTGTTTTTT; CDR3: CASSPYQAGDPIGELFF
size: -; D: TRBD1; V: TRBV19; J: TRBJ1-5; DNA: TGTGCCAGTAGTAGGGGACAGAACAATCAGCCCCAGCATTTT; CDR3: CASSRGQNNQPQHF
size: -; D: TRBD1; V: TRBV18; J: TRBJ1-4; DNA: TGTGCCAGCTCACCAATGGCCCTAGGACAGGGGGTTGAAAAACTGTTTTTT; CDR3: CASSPMALGQGVEKLFF